The 8 T cell receptor beta chains below come from one sample, sequenced in a study of blood T cell repertoires in COVID-19. Some clones are missing from TCRdb's copy, which holds only in-frame ones; the method was immunoSEQ multiplex PCR. This repertoire shows 150,000 to 200,000 clones, roughly four fifths found once; its top ten account for more than 7.5%. What was sequenced was peripheral blood. All receptors derive from a woman in her seventies with COVID-19, enrolled during active disease.

The chain has TRBV7-6 and TRBJ1-3, with D tentatively TRBD1 (5 bases). The CDR3 totals 16 residues. Trimming pared 2 bases from V and 3 bases from J, leaving 14 bases between. Germline V CDR1 and CDR2: SGHVS, FNYEAQ. The CDR3 protein is CASSLMGLGDGNTIYF. In DNA, the CDR3 is TGTGCCAGCAGCTTAATGGGGCTAGGGGATGGAAACACCATATATTTT.

The rearrangement joins TRBV4-3 to TRBJ2-2; TRBD1 might be the D (5 bases). The CDR3 extends over 15 amino acids. Trimming stripped 5 bases from V and 1 base from J, with 11 bases between. From germline, CDR1 is LGHNA and CDR2 YSLEER. As DNA, the CDR3 is TGCGCCAGCAGCTGGGGCGGATTGAACACCGGGGAGCTGTTTTTT. Its translation: CASSWGGLNTGELFF.

This chain links TRBV6-5 with TRBJ2-5; D gene ambiguous. The CDR3 spans 14 residues. The V and J ends lost 11 bases and 0 bases respectively, with 16 bases between them. Germline lookup yields CDR1 MNHEY and CDR2 SVGAGI. CDR3 nucleotide sequence: TGTGCCCATTCGGGTATCGGGTACCAAGAGACCCAGTACTTC. Protein product: CAHSGIGYQETQYF.

The J gene is TRBJ1-1, the V gene TRBV28; D perhaps matches TRBD1 (6 bases). This CDR3 is built from 12 residues. V lost 6 bases, J lost 8 bases, and 13 bases lay in between. Germline V gene data show CDR1 as MDHEN and CDR2 as SYDVKM. The CDR3 sequence is CASSQLTGEAFF. The CDR3 DNA is TGTGCCAGCAGCCAATTAACAGGGGAAGCTTTCTTT.

The genes are TRBV4-3 and TRBJ2-5; D perhaps matches TRBD2 (6 bases). CDR1 and CDR2 (germline): LGHNA, YSLEER. The CDR3 is 15 residues long. Trimming left V 0 bases short and J 5 bases short, with 13 bases between. CDR3: CASSQETGVGETQYF. In nucleotides, the CDR3 is TGCGCCAGCAGCCAAGAAACGGGGGTGGGCGAGACCCAGTACTTC.

V and J are TRBV24-1 and TRBJ1-5, with a weak D call TRBD1 (6 bases). Trimming left V 3 bases short and J 5 bases short, with 13 bases between. Germline CDR1 is KGHDR and CDR2 is SFDVKD. The CDR3 has 15 residues. The CDR3 is CATSDRTVGDQPQHF. The CDR3 bases are TGTGCCACCAGTGATCGGACAGTAGGGGATCAGCCCCAGCATTTT.

This sequence joins TRBV28 and TRBJ1-2, with TRBD1 as a possible D gene (6 bases). V was trimmed by 3 bases and J by 7 bases, leaving 15 bases between them. CDR3 length equals 14 residues. Germline CDR1 MDHEN, CDR2 SYDVKM. The CDR3 DNA is TGTGCCAGCAGTTTTCTGGGGGCGATTCTTGGCTACACCTTC. Encoded protein: CASSFLGAILGYTF.

V gene TRBV28 combines with J gene TRBJ1-4; no definite D call. CDR3 length: 14 residues. V lost 6 bases and J lost 8, with 16 bases in between. The V gene's germline CDR1 is MDHEN and CDR2 SYDVKM. The CDR3, as DNA: TGTGCCAGCAGCCCGACGGGAGAGAGGGAAAAACTGTTTTTT. Protein sequence: CASSPTGEREKLFF.